The sequence of this TCR beta chain was determined in a study of CD8 T cells in Susac syndrome. Background on the study: Treatment status at blood draw for the Susac syndrome patients was therapy-naive, corticosteroids, or intravenous immunoglobulin alone.

It was with random hexamers that about 0.45 to 1 ug RNA was reverse transcribed. An immunoSEQ multiplex PCR amplified TCR beta CDR3 over 54 Vbeta and 13 Jbeta. TCRdb called the immunoSEQ multiplex PCR reads again in MiXCR, with one record for every CDR3 protein. Here the sample spans under 200,000 distinct CDR3 sequences, roughly 94% being singletons. The CDR3 has 13 amino acids. V gave up 4 bases and J gave up 5 bases, with 12 bases separating them. CDR1 is SGDLS, CDR2 YYNGEE, per germline. The sequence came from a human donor with Susac syndrome. V is TRBV9 and J is TRBJ1-1, with D possibly being TRBD1 (6 bases). Specimen: CD8+ T cells from PBMCs. Here the CDR3 reads CASSPGDKTEAFF. The CDR3 nucleotides read TGTGCCAGCAGCCCCGGGGACAAGACTGAAGCTTTCTTT.